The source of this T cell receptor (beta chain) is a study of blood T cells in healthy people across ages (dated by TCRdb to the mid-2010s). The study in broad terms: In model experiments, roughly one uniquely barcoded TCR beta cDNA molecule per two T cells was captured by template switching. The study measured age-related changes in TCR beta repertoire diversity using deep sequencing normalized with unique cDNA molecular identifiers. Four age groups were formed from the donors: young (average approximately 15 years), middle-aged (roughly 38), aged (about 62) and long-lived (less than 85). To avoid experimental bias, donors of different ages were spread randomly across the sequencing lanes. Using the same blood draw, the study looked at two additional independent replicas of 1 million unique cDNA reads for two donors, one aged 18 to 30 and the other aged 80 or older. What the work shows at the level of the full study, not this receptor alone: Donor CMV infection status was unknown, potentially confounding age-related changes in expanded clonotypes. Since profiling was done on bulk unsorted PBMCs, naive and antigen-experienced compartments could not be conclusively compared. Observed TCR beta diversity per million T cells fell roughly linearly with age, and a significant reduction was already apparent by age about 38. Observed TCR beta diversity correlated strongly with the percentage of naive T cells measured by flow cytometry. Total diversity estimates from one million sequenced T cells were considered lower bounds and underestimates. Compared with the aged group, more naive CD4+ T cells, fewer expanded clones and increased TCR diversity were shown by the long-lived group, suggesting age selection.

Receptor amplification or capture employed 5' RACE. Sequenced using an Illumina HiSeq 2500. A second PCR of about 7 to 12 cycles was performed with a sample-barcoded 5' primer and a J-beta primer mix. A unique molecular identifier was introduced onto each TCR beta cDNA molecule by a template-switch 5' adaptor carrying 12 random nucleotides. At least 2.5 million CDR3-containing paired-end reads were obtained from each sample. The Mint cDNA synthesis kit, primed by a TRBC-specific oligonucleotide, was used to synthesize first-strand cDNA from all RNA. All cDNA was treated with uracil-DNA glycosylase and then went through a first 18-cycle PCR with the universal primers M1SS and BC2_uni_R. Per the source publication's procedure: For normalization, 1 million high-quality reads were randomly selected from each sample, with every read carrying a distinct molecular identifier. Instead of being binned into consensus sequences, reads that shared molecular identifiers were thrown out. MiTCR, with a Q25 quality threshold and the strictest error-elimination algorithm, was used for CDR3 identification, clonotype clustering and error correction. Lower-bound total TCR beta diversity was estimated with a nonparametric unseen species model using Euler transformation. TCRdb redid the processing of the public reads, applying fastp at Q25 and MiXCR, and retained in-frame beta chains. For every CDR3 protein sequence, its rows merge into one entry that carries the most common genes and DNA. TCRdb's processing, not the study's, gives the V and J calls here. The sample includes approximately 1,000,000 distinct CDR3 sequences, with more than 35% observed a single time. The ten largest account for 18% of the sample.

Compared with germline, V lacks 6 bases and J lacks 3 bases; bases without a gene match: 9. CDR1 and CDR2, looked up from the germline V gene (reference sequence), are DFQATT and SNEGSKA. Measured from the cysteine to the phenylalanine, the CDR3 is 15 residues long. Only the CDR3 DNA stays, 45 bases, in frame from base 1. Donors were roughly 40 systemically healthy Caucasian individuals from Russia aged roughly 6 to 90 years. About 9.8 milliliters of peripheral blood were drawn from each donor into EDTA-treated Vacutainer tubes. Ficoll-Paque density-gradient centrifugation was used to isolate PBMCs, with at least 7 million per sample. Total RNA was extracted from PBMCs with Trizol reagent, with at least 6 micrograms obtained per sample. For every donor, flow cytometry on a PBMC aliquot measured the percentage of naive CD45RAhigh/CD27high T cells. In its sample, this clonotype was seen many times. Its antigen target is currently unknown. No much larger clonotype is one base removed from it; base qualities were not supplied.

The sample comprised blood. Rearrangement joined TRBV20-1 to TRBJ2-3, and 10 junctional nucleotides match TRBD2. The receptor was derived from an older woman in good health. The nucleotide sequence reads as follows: TGCAGTGCGAGACCTAGCGGGAGCGGAACAGATACGCAGTATTTT. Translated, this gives CSARPSGSGTDTQYF.